This is a list of T cell receptor beta chains from one sample in a study of CD8+CD57+ T cells in acquired aplastic anemia. From the reads, TCRdb called clonotypes with MiXCR, one entry per CDR3 protein. Counted here are around 290,000 distinct CDR3 sequences, approximately 57% occurring once; the ten biggest clones make up under 1.5%. Sequenced input: sorted CD4+, CD8+, or CD8+CD57+ T cells (not recorded which) from PBMCs. All receptors derive from a human donor with aplastic anemia. Each CDR3 is given with its conserved first and last residue. A D gene is named only where the DNA matches it firmly. For some rows the clone size is stated as once, few or many, or as a class when expanded; others skip it.

d_call: TRBD2; v_call: TRBV9; j_call: TRBJ2-1; clone_size: -; cdr3_nt: TGTGCCAGCAGCCCGGAGGTCGGGACTAGCGGGAGGGTCTACAATGAGCAGTTCTTC; cdr3_aa: CASSPEVGTSGRVYNEQFF
d_call: -; v_call: TRBV7-3; j_call: TRBJ1-6; clone_size: few; cdr3_nt: TGTGCCAGCAGCTTAAATGGCTCACCCCTCCACTTT; cdr3_aa: CASSLNGSPLHF
d_call: TRBD1; v_call: TRBV13; j_call: TRBJ2-7; clone_size: -; cdr3_nt: TGTGCCAGCAGCTTAGGTGACAGGGCAGTGGGAGAGCAGTACTTC; cdr3_aa: CASSLGDRAVGEQYF
d_call: -; v_call: TRBV5-1; j_call: TRBJ2-5; clone_size: -; cdr3_nt: TGCGCCAGCAGCGAAGACAGGGACTTT; cdr3_aa: CASSEDRDF
d_call: TRBD1; v_call: TRBV20-1; j_call: TRBJ1-1; clone_size: -; cdr3_nt: TGCAGTGCTCCGGACAGGGGGATGAACACTGAAGCTTTCTTT; cdr3_aa: CSAPDRGMNTEAFF
d_call: TRBD2; v_call: TRBV20-1; j_call: TRBJ2-1; clone_size: -; cdr3_nt: TGCAGTGCTTCCCGACTAGCGGGGTTCAGTGAGCAGTTCTTC; cdr3_aa: CSASRLAGFSEQFF
d_call: -; v_call: TRBV24-1; j_call: TRBJ1-2; clone_size: -; cdr3_nt: TGTGCCACCAGTGATTCGTCGGAGGCCTATGGCTACACCTTC; cdr3_aa: CATSDSSEAYGYTF
d_call: TRBD1; v_call: TRBV6-5; j_call: TRBJ2-7; clone_size: many; cdr3_nt: TGTGCCAGCAGTTACTCGATACAGGGGGAAACCTACGAGCAGTACTTC; cdr3_aa: CASSYSIQGETYEQYF
d_call: -; v_call: TRBV19; j_call: TRBJ1-3; clone_size: -; cdr3_nt: TGTGCCAGTAGTATAGGAACAGACCGGGGAAACACCATATATTTT; cdr3_aa: CASSIGTDRGNTIYF
d_call: TRBD2; v_call: TRBV7-3; j_call: TRBJ2-7; clone_size: once; cdr3_nt: TGTGCCAGCAGACCCCGAACTAGCGGGGTTTGGGACGAGCAGTACTTC; cdr3_aa: CASRPRTSGVWDEQYF
d_call: -; v_call: TRBV7-9; j_call: TRBJ2-7; clone_size: -; cdr3_nt: TGTGCCAGCAGTGGAACCGGGGGGCACGAGCAGTACTTC; cdr3_aa: CASSGTGGHEQYF
d_call: -; v_call: TRBV9; j_call: TRBJ1-6; clone_size: -; cdr3_nt: TGTGCCAGCAGCGTAGGCCCGAGTTCACCCCTCCACTTT; cdr3_aa: CASSVGPSSPLHF
d_call: TRBD2; v_call: TRBV15; j_call: TRBJ2-1; clone_size: few; cdr3_nt: TGTGCCACCAGCAGTACGGGGGGATTGTTGGATGAGCAGTTCTTC; cdr3_aa: CATSSTGGLLDEQFF
d_call: -; v_call: TRBV5-4; j_call: TRBJ2-7; clone_size: -; cdr3_nt: TGTGCCAGCAGCACCCGGGACACCGGCCCCTACGAGCAGTACTTC; cdr3_aa: CASSTRDTGPYEQYF
d_call: TRBD2; v_call: TRBV12-3/TRBV12-4; j_call: TRBJ2-3; clone_size: many; cdr3_nt: TGTGCCAGCAGTTTATCCTACGTCGGACTAGCGGGAGGAACAGATACGCAGTATTTT; cdr3_aa: CASSLSYVGLAGGTDTQYF
d_call: TRBD1; v_call: TRBV5-4; j_call: TRBJ1-6; clone_size: -; cdr3_nt: TGTGCCAGCAGCTTAGATGCAGGGGGTAGTTCACCCCTCCACTTT; cdr3_aa: CASSLDAGGSSPLHF
d_call: -; v_call: TRBV7-3; j_call: TRBJ2-5; clone_size: -; cdr3_nt: TGTGCCAGCAGCTTAACGAGGGCAGGGGAAGCAGAGACCCAGTACTTC; cdr3_aa: CASSLTRAGEAETQYF
d_call: TRBD2; v_call: TRBV7-9; j_call: TRBJ2-2; clone_size: many; cdr3_nt: TGTGCCAGCAGCCAATCAACCGGGACTAGGTCTTCCGGGGAGCTGTTTTTT; cdr3_aa: CASSQSTGTRSSGELFF
d_call: TRBD2; v_call: TRBV2; j_call: TRBJ2-7; clone_size: few; cdr3_nt: TGTGCCAGCAGTGGACGTATTAAGGCGCGGGAGAGCTACGAGCAGTACTTC; cdr3_aa: CASSGRIKARESYEQYF
d_call: -; v_call: TRBV12-3/TRBV12-4; j_call: TRBJ2-7; clone_size: -; cdr3_nt: TGTGCCAGCAGTTTAGGGCTGGGTTTGGTGGGCGAGCAGTACTTC; cdr3_aa: CASSLGLGLVGEQYF
d_call: -; v_call: TRBV24-1; j_call: TRBJ2-5; clone_size: -; cdr3_nt: TGTGCCACCAGTGACGCCAGGGGATCGGGGGAGACCCAGTACTTC; cdr3_aa: CATSDARGSGETQYF
d_call: -; v_call: TRBV2; j_call: TRBJ1-1; clone_size: -; cdr3_nt: TGTGCCAGCAGGAACAGAGCGAACACTGTAGCTTTCTTT; cdr3_aa: CASRNRANTVAFF
d_call: -; v_call: TRBV10-3; j_call: TRBJ2-5; clone_size: many; cdr3_nt: TGTGCCATCAGTGAGTCAGTGGGGTCGGGGGAGACCCAGTACTTC; cdr3_aa: CAISESVGSGETQYF
d_call: TRBD2; v_call: TRBV9; j_call: TRBJ2-2; clone_size: once; cdr3_nt: TGTGCCAGCAGTGCCTGGACTAGCAGTGCCGGGGAGCTGTTTTTT; cdr3_aa: CASSAWTSSAGELFF
d_call: -; v_call: TRBV2; j_call: TRBJ2-7; clone_size: -; cdr3_nt: TGTGCCAGCAGTGAAGCGCTTCCCAGATATGGATACGAGCAGTACTTC; cdr3_aa: CASSEALPRYGYEQYF
d_call: TRBD1; v_call: TRBV19; j_call: TRBJ2-5; clone_size: many; cdr3_nt: TGTGCCAGTAGTACAGGGGGTGCGGGAGAGACCCAGTACTTC; cdr3_aa: CASSTGGAGETQYF
d_call: -; v_call: TRBV25-1; j_call: TRBJ2-7; clone_size: few; cdr3_nt: TGTGCCAGCAGTGCAGGTCCCCACGAGCAGTACTTC; cdr3_aa: CASSAGPHEQYF
d_call: -; v_call: TRBV5-1; j_call: TRBJ1-5; clone_size: -; cdr3_nt: TGCGCCAGCAGGTCTGGGTACAATCAGCCCCAGCATTTT; cdr3_aa: CASRSGYNQPQHF
d_call: -; v_call: TRBV4-1; j_call: TRBJ2-7; clone_size: few; cdr3_nt: TGCGCCAGCAGCCAAGATGTCGGTGCCTACGAGCAGTACTTC; cdr3_aa: CASSQDVGAYEQYF
d_call: TRBD1; v_call: TRBV20-1; j_call: TRBJ1-5; clone_size: -; cdr3_nt: TGCAGTGCTGCTAGACAGGGGTTAAGTGGCAATCAGCCCCAGCATTTT; cdr3_aa: CSAARQGLSGNQPQHF
d_call: -; v_call: TRBV19; j_call: TRBJ2-7; clone_size: many; cdr3_nt: TGTGCCAGTAGTTCCGCGGGGCGGGGCTCCTACGAGCGGTACTTC; cdr3_aa: CASSSAGRGSYERYF
d_call: -; v_call: TRBV29-1; j_call: TRBJ1-2; clone_size: -; cdr3_nt: TGCAGCGACGGAGGGACGGGAAGCTATGGCTACACCTTC; cdr3_aa: CSDGGTGSYGYTF
d_call: TRBD2; v_call: TRBV6-1; j_call: TRBJ2-2; clone_size: many; cdr3_nt: TGTGCCAGCACGCCGTCGGGGGGAACCGGGGAGCTGTTTTTT; cdr3_aa: CASTPSGGTGELFF
d_call: -; v_call: TRBV9; j_call: TRBJ2-5; clone_size: -; cdr3_nt: TGTGCCAGCAGCGTTGGCCAGGAAGAGACCCAGTACTTC; cdr3_aa: CASSVGQEETQYF
d_call: TRBD2; v_call: TRBV20-1; j_call: TRBJ2-3; clone_size: many; cdr3_nt: TGCAGTGCATCCGGGACTAGCGGAAGCACAGATACGCAGTATTTT; cdr3_aa: CSASGTSGSTDTQYF
d_call: -; v_call: TRBV4-1; j_call: TRBJ1-4; clone_size: many; cdr3_nt: TGCGCCAGCAGCCAAGCCCGCCCCCCGGGTGAAAAACTGTTTTTT; cdr3_aa: CASSQARPPGEKLFF
d_call: -; v_call: TRBV7-9; j_call: TRBJ2-1; clone_size: many; cdr3_nt: TGTGCCAGCAGCTTAGTACTGTACAATGAGCAGTTCTTC; cdr3_aa: CASSLVLYNEQFF
d_call: -; v_call: TRBV7-8; j_call: TRBJ2-6; clone_size: -; cdr3_nt: TGTGCCAGCAGCTTGGGACACCCCTCCTCTGGGGCCAACGTCCTGACTTTC; cdr3_aa: CASSLGHPSSGANVLTF
d_call: TRBD1; v_call: TRBV6-1; j_call: TRBJ1-2; clone_size: many; cdr3_nt: TGTGCCAGCAATTTGGACAGGGCTTTTTCTGGCTACACCTTC; cdr3_aa: CASNLDRAFSGYTF
d_call: -; v_call: TRBV19; j_call: TRBJ1-1; clone_size: -; cdr3_nt: TGTGCCAGTAGTATACGGGGAGGAGCGGCCCAAGCTTTCTTT; cdr3_aa: CASSIRGGAAQAFF
d_call: -; v_call: TRBV20-1; j_call: TRBJ1-5; clone_size: -; cdr3_nt: TGCAGTGCTACAGGGTTTCCGCGCCAGCCCCAGCATTTT; cdr3_aa: CSATGFPRQPQHF
d_call: -; v_call: TRBV7-9; j_call: TRBJ1-5; clone_size: -; cdr3_nt: TGTGCCAGCAGCCTATTAAGAAGCAATCAGCCCCAGCATTTT; cdr3_aa: CASSLLRSNQPQHF
d_call: TRBD2; v_call: TRBV6-7; j_call: TRBJ2-5; clone_size: -; cdr3_nt: TGTGCCAGCACATGGACTAGCGGGGAGACCCAGTACTTC; cdr3_aa: CASTWTSGETQYF
d_call: -; v_call: TRBV15; j_call: TRBJ1-3; clone_size: -; cdr3_nt: TGTGCCACCAGCAGAGGGGCATCTTTAGCGGTAGACACTATATATTTT; cdr3_aa: CATSRGASLAVDTIYF
d_call: TRBD1; v_call: TRBV15; j_call: TRBJ2-5; clone_size: few; cdr3_nt: TGTGCCACAGGAACAGGGGGAAACCTTAAGGAGACCCAGTACTTC; cdr3_aa: CATGTGGNLKETQYF
d_call: -; v_call: TRBV9; j_call: TRBJ2-3; clone_size: -; cdr3_nt: TGTGCCAGCAGCTATGAAATCGGGGAGAGGGGCCTCACAGATACGCAGTATTTT; cdr3_aa: CASSYEIGERGLTDTQYF
d_call: TRBD2; v_call: TRBV7-3; j_call: TRBJ2-1; clone_size: -; cdr3_nt: TGTGCCAGCAGTCCCCCGGGACTAGCGGGAGAGGATGAGCAGTTCTTC; cdr3_aa: CASSPPGLAGEDEQFF
d_call: TRBD2; v_call: TRBV6-5; j_call: TRBJ2-7; clone_size: many; cdr3_nt: TGTGCCAGCAGTCCCCCCGGGGGGGTCCGTGAGCAGTACTTC; cdr3_aa: CASSPPGGVREQYF
d_call: -; v_call: TRBV5-1; j_call: TRBJ2-3; clone_size: many; cdr3_nt: TGCGCCAGCAGCTTGGCTAGCACAGATACGCAGTATTTT; cdr3_aa: CASSLASTDTQYF
d_call: -; v_call: TRBV2; j_call: TRBJ2-1; clone_size: -; cdr3_nt: TGCGCCAGCAGTGCCAGCAGTAGGATCGATGAGCAGTTCTTC; cdr3_aa: CASSASSRIDEQFF
d_call: TRBD1; v_call: TRBV5-1; j_call: TRBJ2-7; clone_size: -; cdr3_nt: TGCGCCAGCAGCTTGGACGGGACAGGCCTTTCCTACGAGCAGTACTTC; cdr3_aa: CASSLDGTGLSYEQYF